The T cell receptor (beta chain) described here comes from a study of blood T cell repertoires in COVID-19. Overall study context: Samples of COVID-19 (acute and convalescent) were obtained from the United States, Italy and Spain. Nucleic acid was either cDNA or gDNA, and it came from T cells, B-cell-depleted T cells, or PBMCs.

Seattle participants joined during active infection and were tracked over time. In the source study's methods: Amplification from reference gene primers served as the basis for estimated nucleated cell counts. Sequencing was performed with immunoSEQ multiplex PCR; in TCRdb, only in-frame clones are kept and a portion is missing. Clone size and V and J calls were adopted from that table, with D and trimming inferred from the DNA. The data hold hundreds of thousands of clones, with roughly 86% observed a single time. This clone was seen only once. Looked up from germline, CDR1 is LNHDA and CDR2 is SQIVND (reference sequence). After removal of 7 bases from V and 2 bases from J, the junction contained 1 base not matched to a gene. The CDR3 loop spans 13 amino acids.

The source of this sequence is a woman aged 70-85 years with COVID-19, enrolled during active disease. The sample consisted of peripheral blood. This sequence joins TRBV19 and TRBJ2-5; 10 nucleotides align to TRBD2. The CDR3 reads CASKTSGQETQYF. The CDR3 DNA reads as TGTGCCAGTAAGACTAGCGGGCAAGAGACCCAGTACTTC. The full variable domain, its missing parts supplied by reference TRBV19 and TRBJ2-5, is DGGITQSPKYLFRKEGQNVTLSCEQNLNHDAMYWYRQDPGQGLRLIYYSQIVNDFQKGDIAEGYSVSREKKESFPLTVTSAQKNPTAFYLCASKTSGQETQYFGPGTRLLVL.